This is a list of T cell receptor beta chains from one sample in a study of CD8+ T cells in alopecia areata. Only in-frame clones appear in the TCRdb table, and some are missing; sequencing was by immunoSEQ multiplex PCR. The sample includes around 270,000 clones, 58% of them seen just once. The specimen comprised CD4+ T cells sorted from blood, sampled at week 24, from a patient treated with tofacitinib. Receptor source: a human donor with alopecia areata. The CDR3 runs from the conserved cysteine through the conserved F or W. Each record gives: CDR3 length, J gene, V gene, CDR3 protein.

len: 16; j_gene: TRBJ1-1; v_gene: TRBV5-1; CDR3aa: CASSRGAHAGGTEAFF
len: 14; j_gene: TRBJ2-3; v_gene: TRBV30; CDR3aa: CAWSDGRGTDTQYF
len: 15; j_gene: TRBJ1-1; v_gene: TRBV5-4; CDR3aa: CASTRDRGDDTEAFF
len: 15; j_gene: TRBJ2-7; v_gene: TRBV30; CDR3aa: CAWAIQGQTSYEQYF
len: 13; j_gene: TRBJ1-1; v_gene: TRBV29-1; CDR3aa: CSVSKGGSTEAFF
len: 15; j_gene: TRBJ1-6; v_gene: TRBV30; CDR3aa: CAWRLPGWRGSPLHF
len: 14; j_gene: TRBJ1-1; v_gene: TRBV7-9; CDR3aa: CASSPSGGRTEAFF
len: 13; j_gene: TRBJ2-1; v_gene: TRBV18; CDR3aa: CASSLGTPGEQFF
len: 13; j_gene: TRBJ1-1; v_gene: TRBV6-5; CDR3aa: CASSEGKIGKAFF
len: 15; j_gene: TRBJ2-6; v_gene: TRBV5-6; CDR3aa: CASSLGLSGANVLTF
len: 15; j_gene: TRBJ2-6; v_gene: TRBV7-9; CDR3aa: CASSPAGLGANVLTF
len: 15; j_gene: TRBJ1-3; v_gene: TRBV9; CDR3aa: CASSVDGISGNTIYF
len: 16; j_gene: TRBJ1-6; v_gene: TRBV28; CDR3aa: CASSFQTGASNSPLHF
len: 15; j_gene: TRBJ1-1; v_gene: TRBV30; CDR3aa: CAWSAWDRGNTEAFF
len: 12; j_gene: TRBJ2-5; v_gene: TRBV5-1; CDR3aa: CASSLMGETQYF
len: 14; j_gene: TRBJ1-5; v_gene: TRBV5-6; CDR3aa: CASSSGTGHQPQHF
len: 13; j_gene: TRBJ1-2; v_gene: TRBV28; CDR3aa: CASSLYGGPGYTF
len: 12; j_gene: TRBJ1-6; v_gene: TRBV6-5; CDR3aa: CATRQGISPLHF
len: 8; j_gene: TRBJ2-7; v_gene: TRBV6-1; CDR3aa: CASSLPFF
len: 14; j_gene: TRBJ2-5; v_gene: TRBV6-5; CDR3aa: CASSYGGTEETQYF
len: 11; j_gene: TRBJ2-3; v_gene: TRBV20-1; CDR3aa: CSAVLRDTQYF
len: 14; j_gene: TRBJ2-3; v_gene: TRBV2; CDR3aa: CASTPGLSTDTQYF
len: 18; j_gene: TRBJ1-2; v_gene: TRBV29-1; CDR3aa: CSVVPRRNSGTANYGYTF
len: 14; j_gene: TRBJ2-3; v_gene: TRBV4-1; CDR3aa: CASSQDRDTDTQYF
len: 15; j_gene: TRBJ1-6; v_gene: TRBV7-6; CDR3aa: CASSPRRTANSPLHF
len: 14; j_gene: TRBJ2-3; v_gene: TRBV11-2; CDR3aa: CASSLGLNTDTQYF
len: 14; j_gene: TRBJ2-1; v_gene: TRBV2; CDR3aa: CASSKTGDINEQFF
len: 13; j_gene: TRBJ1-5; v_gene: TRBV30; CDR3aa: CAWSVRTNQPQHF
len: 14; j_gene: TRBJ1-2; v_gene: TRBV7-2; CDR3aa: CASSTDRGQGGYTF
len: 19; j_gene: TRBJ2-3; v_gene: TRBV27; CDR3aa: CASRRDSPGSGAITDTQYF
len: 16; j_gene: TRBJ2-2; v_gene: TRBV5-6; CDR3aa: CASSPGLAGEDGELFF
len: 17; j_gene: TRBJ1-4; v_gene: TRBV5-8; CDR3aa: CASSLYLQASSNEKLFF
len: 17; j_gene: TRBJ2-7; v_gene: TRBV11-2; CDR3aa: CASRRTMTTGITYEQYF
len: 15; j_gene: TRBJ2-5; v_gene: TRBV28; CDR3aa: CASSSSGTGQETQYF
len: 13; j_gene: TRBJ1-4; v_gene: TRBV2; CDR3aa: CASSQGLREKLFF
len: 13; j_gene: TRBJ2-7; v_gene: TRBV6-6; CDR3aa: CATRGGGDLEQYF
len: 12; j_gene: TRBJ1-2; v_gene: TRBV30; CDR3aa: CAWSVLQHGYTF
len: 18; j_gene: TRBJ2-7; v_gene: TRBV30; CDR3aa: CAWSVLRLKFRGVGEQYF
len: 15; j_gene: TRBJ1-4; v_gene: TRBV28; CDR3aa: CASSGIPLGNEKLFF
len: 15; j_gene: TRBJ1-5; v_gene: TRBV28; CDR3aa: CASSFPDMGNQPQHF
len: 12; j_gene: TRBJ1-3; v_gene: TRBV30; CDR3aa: CTTGTSGNTIYF
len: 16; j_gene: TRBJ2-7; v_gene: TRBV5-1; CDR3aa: CASSLETGTTSYEQYF
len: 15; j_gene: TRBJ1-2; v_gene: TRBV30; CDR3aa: CAWSGPGQGVGGYTF
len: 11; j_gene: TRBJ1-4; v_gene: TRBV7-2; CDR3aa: CASSSRGGVFF
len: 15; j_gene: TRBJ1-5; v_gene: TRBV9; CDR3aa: CASSRGTGGNQPQHF
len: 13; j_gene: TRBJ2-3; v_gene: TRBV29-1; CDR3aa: CSVRGASTDTQYF
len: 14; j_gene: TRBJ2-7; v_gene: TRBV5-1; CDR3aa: CASSKGDTNYEQYF
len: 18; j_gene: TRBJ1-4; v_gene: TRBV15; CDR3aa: CATSSLGQGSATNEKLFF
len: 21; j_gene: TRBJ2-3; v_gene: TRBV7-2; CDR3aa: CASSLARNRDRGMLVPDTQYF
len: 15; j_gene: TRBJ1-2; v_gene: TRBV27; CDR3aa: CASSRTDRGLGGYTF
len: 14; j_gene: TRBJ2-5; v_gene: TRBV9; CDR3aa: CASSASTNQETQYF
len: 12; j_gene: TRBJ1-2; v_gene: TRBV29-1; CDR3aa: CSGRTNTHGYTF
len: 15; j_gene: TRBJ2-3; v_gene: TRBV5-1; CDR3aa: CASSLEAGRTDTQYF
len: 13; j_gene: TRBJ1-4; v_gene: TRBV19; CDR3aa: CASSMNSNEKLFF
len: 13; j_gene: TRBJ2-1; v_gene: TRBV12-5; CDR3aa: CASGLARSNEQFF
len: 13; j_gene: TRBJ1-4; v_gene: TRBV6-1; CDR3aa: CASSGSQGEKLFF
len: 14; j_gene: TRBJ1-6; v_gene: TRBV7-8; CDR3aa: CASSVTTGDSPLHF
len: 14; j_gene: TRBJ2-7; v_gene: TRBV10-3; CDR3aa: CAIREIGQGHEQYF
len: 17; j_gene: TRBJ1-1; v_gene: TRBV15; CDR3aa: CATSRDRGVRPNTEAFF